These T cell receptor beta chains were read from a single sample in a study of T cell repertoires in cytomegalovirus infection. In TCRdb, the reads were re-called with MiXCR into one record per CDR3 protein. The sample includes about 98,000 distinct CDR3 sequences, 16% of them seen just once. Source material: PBMCs. The receptor set was obtained from a human donor in good health (CMV status not recorded). Some clones in this sample may be carry-over from other donors' samples. Each CDR3 is given with its conserved first and last residue. Each record gives: D gene, J gene, V gene, clone size, CDR3 DNA, CDR3 protein. The D gene is left open where the match is weak. A row's size may be missing; if present it is once, few, many or a size class.

>NA|TRBJ2-3|TRBV25-1|NA
TGTGCCAGCAGTGGGCCGTGGGGGCAGAGAGATACGCAGTATTTT
CASSGPWGQRDTQYF
>TRBD2|TRBJ2-1|TRBV4-2|few
TGTGCCAGCAGCCAAGTTAGCGGGGGGGATTTTAATGAGCAGTTCTTC
CASSQVSGGDFNEQFF
>TRBD1|TRBJ1-6|TRBV6-6|few
TGTGCCAGCAGGGCGACAGGGCTGAGGGCACCCCTCCACTTT
CASRATGLRAPLHF
>NA|TRBJ2-1|TRBV7-9|NA
TGTGCCAGCAGCTTACGTGGGCGGGGGCCCAACTACGATGAGCAGTTCTTC
CASSLRGRGPNYDEQFF
>NA|TRBJ1-4|TRBV2|few
TGTGCCAGCAGGACCCGGGAGGACTCTAATGAAAAACTGTTTTTT
CASRTREDSNEKLFF
>NA|TRBJ1-1|TRBV24-1|NA
TGTGCCACCAGTGATTCCAGAGAAGCTTTCTTT
CATSDSREAFF
>NA|TRBJ2-3|TRBV12-3/TRBV12-4|many
TGTGCCAGCAGCCCGGGGGGCCCCACAGATACGCAGTATTTT
CASSPGGPTDTQYF
>TRBD1|TRBJ1-1|TRBV6-2/TRBV6-3|NA
TGTGCCAGCAGTGCCCCGGGACAGACGAACACTGACGCTTTCTTT
CASSAPGQTNTDAFF
>NA|TRBJ2-3|TRBV6-1|NA
TGTGCCAGCAGTTCCCGGATCTCCCGACCGGTCCCGCAGTATTTT
CASSSRISRPVPQYF
>TRBD1|TRBJ1-2|TRBV20-1|few
TGCAGTGCTAGAGACCTACAGGGGGACGATCCCCTCGGCTACACCTTC
CSARDLQGDDPLGYTF
>NA|TRBJ2-5|TRBV20-1|many
TGCAGTGCTAGAGAGGCAGAAGAGACCCAGTACTTC
CSAREAEETQYF
>NA|TRBJ2-7|TRBV7-2|many
TGTGCCAGCAGCCCGGGACTCGGAGGGAGCTACTACGAGCAGTACTTC
CASSPGLGGSYYEQYF
>NA|TRBJ2-2|TRBV5-1|few
TGCGCCAGCAGCAGCGGGACATCGGACGGGGAGCTGTTTTTT
CASSSGTSDGELFF
>NA|TRBJ2-3|TRBV6-6|few
TGTGCCAGCAGTTACCTCAAGATAGGGGGCACAGATACGCAGTATTTT
CASSYLKIGGTDTQYF
>NA|TRBJ1-2|TRBV27|few
TGTGCCAGCAGTTTACTCGGGACAACGTTATATGGCTACACCTTC
CASSLLGTTLYGYTF
>NA|TRBJ1-6|TRBV7-3|NA
TGTGCCAGCAGCTCCGGGGGTAAGGGTTCACCCCTCCACTTT
CASSSGGKGSPLHF
>TRBD2|TRBJ2-1|TRBV5-4|NA
TGTGCCAGCAGCTTGGGGATACTAGCGGGGGACTACAATGAGCAGTTCTTC
CASSLGILAGDYNEQFF
>TRBD2|TRBJ2-3|TRBV7-2|many
TGTGCCAGCAACCTACTAGCGGATACGCAGTATTTT
CASNLLADTQYF
>NA|TRBJ1-4|TRBV7-9|NA
TGTGCCAGCAGCTCCCAGGCTCCTAATGAAAAACTGTTTTTT
CASSSQAPNEKLFF
>NA|TRBJ1-1|TRBV19|NA
TGTGCCAGTAGCACGACCGGAAAGGGAGCTGAAGCTTTCTTT
CASSTTGKGAEAFF
>TRBD1|TRBJ1-4|TRBV6-2/TRBV6-3|many
TGTGCCAGCGGCCGACAGGGGAACAGTGAAAAACTGTTTTTT
CASGRQGNSEKLFF
>TRBD1|TRBJ1-6|TRBV5-1|NA
TGCGCCAGCAGCTGGGGACAGGTTCATGATTCACCCCTCCACTTT
CASSWGQVHDSPLHF
>TRBD2|TRBJ2-5|TRBV20-1|few
TGCAGTGCTGGAAGACTAGCGGGGGGGATCTTCCAAGAGACCCAGTACTTC
CSAGRLAGGIFQETQYF
>TRBD1|TRBJ1-2|TRBV7-3|few
TGTGCCAGCAGCTTGGGGGACAGGGTTTTGGTCCGTGGCTACACCTTC
CASSLGDRVLVRGYTF
>TRBD1|TRBJ1-4|TRBV10-1|NA
TGCGCCAGCAGTGAGGATTCACAGGGGGGTCCTAATGAAAAACTGTTTTTT
CASSEDSQGGPNEKLFF
>NA|TRBJ2-7|TRBV18|NA
TGTGCCAGCTCAATTTTGGGCTCCTACGAGCAGTACTTC
CASSILGSYEQYF
>NA|TRBJ2-5|TRBV7-3|many
TGTGCCAGCAGTCCAGGGGCTGGAGTGGAGACCCAGTACTTC
CASSPGAGVETQYF
>NA|TRBJ2-2|TRBV20-1|few
TGCAGTGCCCTCGGGCCGGTTACCACGAACACCGGGGAGCTGTTTTTT
CSALGPVTTNTGELFF
>NA|TRBJ2-3|TRBV2|NA
TGTGCCAGCAGTAACAGTCGCACAGATACGCAGTATTTT
CASSNSRTDTQYF
>NA|TRBJ2-3|TRBV28|NA
TGTGCCAGCAGTCCTCCCCTCGGGGGAAGCACAGATACGCAGTATTTT
CASSPPLGGSTDTQYF
>NA|TRBJ1-1|TRBV12-3/TRBV12-4|NA
TGTGCCAGCAACACAGCAATGAACACTGAAGCTTTCTTT
CASNTAMNTEAFF
>NA|TRBJ2-3|TRBV20-1|NA
TGCAGTGCGCGCTTTGGGGATACGCAGTATTTT
CSARFGDTQYF
>NA|TRBJ2-6|TRBV6-2/TRBV6-3|many
TGTGCCAGCAGCGACAGGACTGGGGCCAACGTCCTGACTTTC
CASSDRTGANVLTF
>TRBD1|TRBJ1-1|TRBV7-3|few
TGTGCCAGCAGCTCTTCCGGGACAGTCTCCCGAGCTTTCTTT
CASSSSGTVSRAFF
>TRBD1|TRBJ2-7|TRBV15|NA
TGTGCCACCAGCAGCTCCGGGACAGGGGGCAGGGAGCAGTACTTC
CATSSSGTGGREQYF
>TRBD2|TRBJ2-3|TRBV7-2|many
TGTGCCAGCAGCTTCGCTAGCGGGGGAACAGATACGCAGTATTTT
CASSFASGGTDTQYF
>TRBD2|TRBJ2-1|TRBV19|many
TGTGCCAGTAGTATAGTCCCCGCTAGCGGTACCTACAATGAGCAGTTCTTC
CASSIVPASGTYNEQFF
>NA|TRBJ1-6|TRBV7-9|many
TGTGCCAGCAGCCCCCGTAATTCACCCCTCCACTTT
CASSPRNSPLHF
>NA|TRBJ1-1|TRBV7-2|many
TGTGCCAGCAGCTTAAAGGGGTTTGGGACTGAAGCTTTCTTT
CASSLKGFGTEAFF
>NA|TRBJ1-1|TRBV20-1|NA
TGCAGTGCTAGGCAGGGGCCGTACACTGAAGCTTTCTTT
CSARQGPYTEAFF
>NA|TRBJ1-1|TRBV27|NA
TGTGCCAGCGGACGGAGGGGAAGGACTGAAGCTTTCTTT
CASGRRGRTEAFF
>NA|TRBJ2-1|TRBV7-3|many
TGTGCCAGCAGCTTAACCCGGGACCAGCGCGGCAATGAGCAGTTCTTC
CASSLTRDQRGNEQFF
>NA|TRBJ1-1|TRBV30|few
TGTGCCTGGAGCCTCTATAGGGGTATCAGAGACACTGAAGCTTTCTTT
CAWSLYRGIRDTEAFF
>TRBD2|TRBJ2-3|TRBV5-1|NA
TGCGCCAGCAGCTTGGAGGTTGGCGGGGGAGCAGATACGCAGTATTTT
CASSLEVGGGADTQYF
>NA|TRBJ1-6|TRBV2|few
TGTGCCAGCAGTCAAAACAGGGACAATTCACCCCTCCACTTT
CASSQNRDNSPLHF
>NA|TRBJ2-7|TRBV5-5|many
TGTGCCAGCAGCTTGAATTTCGGTAGCGGCTACGAGCAGTACTTC
CASSLNFGSGYEQYF
>NA|TRBJ1-3|TRBV12-3/TRBV12-4|few
TGTGCCAGCACCCCTGGGGGTAATGAGTACACCATATATTTT
CASTPGGNEYTIYF
>NA|TRBJ2-5|TRBV6-2/TRBV6-3|many
TGTGCCAGCAGTTATGGGGGACAAACCCTGGGAGAGACCCAGTACTTC
CASSYGGQTLGETQYF
>NA|TRBJ2-3|TRBV14|NA
TGTGCCAGCAGCCAAGTAAGCACAACAGATACGCAGTATTTT
CASSQVSTTDTQYF
>TRBD1|TRBJ2-5|TRBV30|many
TGTGCCTGGAGTTCCGGGACAGGGGGTTCGGAGACCCAGTACTTC
CAWSSGTGGSETQYF
>NA|TRBJ1-4|TRBV5-4|few
TGTGCCAGCAGCTTTGGGACAACTAATGAAAAACTGTTTTTT
CASSFGTTNEKLFF
>NA|TRBJ1-1|TRBV6-2/TRBV6-3|NA
TGTGCCAGCCGACAGGCGTTAAATACTGAAGCTTTCTTT
CASRQALNTEAFF
>NA|TRBJ2-3|TRBV12-3/TRBV12-4|NA
TGTGCCAGCAGGATAAGCACAGATACGCAGTATTTT
CASRISTDTQYF
>TRBD1|TRBJ1-6|TRBV28|NA
TGTGCCAGCAGTCTCCGGACAGGGTCGACCTCACCCCTCCACTTT
CASSLRTGSTSPLHF
>NA|TRBJ1-2|TRBV12-5|many
TGTGCTAGTGGTTTGGAACAAGGGGTTTACGACTATGGCTACACCTTC
CASGLEQGVYDYGYTF
>NA|TRBJ2-3|TRBV15|few
TGTGCCACCAGCGGCAGGACAGTCTTTGCGACGGATACGCAGTATTTT
CATSGRTVFATDTQYF
>NA|TRBJ1-1|TRBV7-8|many
TGTGCCAGCAGCTCGACTGAGAACACTGAAGCTTTCTTT
CASSSTENTEAFF
>TRBD1|TRBJ2-1|TRBV5-5|many
TGTGCCAGCAGCCCGGGACAGGGATCCTACAATGAGCAGTTCTTC
CASSPGQGSYNEQFF
>NA|TRBJ2-7|TRBV4-2|few
TGTGCCAGCAGCCTCCAGTGGACAAACTACGAGCAGTACTTC
CASSLQWTNYEQYF
>TRBD1|TRBJ2-2|TRBV11-1|NA
TGTGCCAGCAGCAGGGACAGGTTTGACACCGGGGAGCTGCTTTTT
CASSRDRFDTGELLF